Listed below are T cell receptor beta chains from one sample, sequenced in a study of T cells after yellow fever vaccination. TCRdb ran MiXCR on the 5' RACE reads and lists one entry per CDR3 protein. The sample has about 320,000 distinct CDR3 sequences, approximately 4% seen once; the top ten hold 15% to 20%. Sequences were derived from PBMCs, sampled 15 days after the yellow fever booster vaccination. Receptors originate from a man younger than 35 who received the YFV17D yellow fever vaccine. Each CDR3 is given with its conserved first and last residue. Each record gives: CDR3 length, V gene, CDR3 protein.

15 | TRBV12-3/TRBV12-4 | CASRLGTFGHEKLFF
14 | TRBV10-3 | CAISDGTGAQPQHF
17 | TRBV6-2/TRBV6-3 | CASSYRAGAGVADTQYF
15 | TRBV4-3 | CASSHSESGSEKLFF
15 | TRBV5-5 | CASSPSGYSNQPQHF
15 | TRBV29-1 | CSVEMGRGTTDTQYF
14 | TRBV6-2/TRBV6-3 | CASSYVGFYSPLHF
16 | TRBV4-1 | CASSQFLAGVQETQYF
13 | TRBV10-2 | CASTTGGWREQYF
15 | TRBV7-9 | CASSPYGAYVDTQYF
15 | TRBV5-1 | CASIPGHGNTGELFF
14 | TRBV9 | CASNSGGAGETQYF
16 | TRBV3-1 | CASSQDTAGGYNEQFF
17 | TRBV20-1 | CSARDRDSGSVNYGYTF
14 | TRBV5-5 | CASSLQGINSPLHF
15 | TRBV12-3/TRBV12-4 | CASSGAGGRIETQYF
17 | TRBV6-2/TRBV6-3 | CASSNPRGGRRSNEQFF
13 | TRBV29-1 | CSVEETGAGGYTF
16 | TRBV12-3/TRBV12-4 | CASTHSGQGLINEQFF
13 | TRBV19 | CASSIAPGMEQFF
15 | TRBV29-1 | CSVEDRGGVVTEAFF
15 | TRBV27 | CASNGAGGSYNEQFF
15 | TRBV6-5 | CASSSEISGGGELFF
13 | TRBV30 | CAWSSRPNQPQHF
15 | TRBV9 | CASSPIGEAFYGYTF
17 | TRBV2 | CASSAGQGRGSYNEQFF
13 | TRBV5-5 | CASSLQRNTEAFF
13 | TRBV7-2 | CASSSRGEETQYF
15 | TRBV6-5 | CASSTGQGLGSPLHF
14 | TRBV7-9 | CASSLVISTNEQFF
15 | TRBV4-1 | CASSQAPQRRAGYTF